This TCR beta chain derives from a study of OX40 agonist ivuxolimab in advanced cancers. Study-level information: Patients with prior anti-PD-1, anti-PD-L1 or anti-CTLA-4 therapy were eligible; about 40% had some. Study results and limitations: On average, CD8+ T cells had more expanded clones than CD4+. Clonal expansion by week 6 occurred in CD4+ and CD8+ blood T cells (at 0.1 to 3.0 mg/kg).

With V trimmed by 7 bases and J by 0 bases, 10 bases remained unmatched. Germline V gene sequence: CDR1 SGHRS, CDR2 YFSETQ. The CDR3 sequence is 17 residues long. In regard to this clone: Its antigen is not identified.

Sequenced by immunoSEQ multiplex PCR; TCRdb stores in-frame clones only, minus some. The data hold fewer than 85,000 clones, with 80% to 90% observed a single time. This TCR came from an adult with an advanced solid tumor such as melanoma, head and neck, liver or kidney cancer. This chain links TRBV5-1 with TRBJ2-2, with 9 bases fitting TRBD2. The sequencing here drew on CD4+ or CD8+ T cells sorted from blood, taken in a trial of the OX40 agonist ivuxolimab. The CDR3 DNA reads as TGCGCCAGCGCCCTGACTAGCGGAGTTTCGAACACCGGGGAGCTGTTTTTT. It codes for CASALTSGVSNTGELFF.